This T cell receptor (beta chain) was found in a study of T-cell reconstitution after alpha-beta-depleted transplantation in children. This clonotype occurred many times. Its antigen is undetermined. Points from the study as a whole: Roughly two months post-transplant, alpha-beta T cells reportedly originated from several hundred graft clones that had expanded. T-cell numbers and diversity one year post-transplant derived largely from freshly generated T cells.

The CDR3 consists of 12 residues. Germline loops: CDR1 SEHNR, CDR2 FQNEAQ (reference sequence). The V gene lost 5 bases and the J gene lost 5 bases, with 10 bases spanning the gap. Unique molecular identifiers featured in how the TCRbeta library was prepared. TCRdb re-called the PCR reads with MiXCR, one entry per CDR3 protein. Counted here are 900,000 or so distinct CDR3 sequences, roughly 15% occurring once; the ten biggest clones make up approximately 4.5%. The source was PBMCs, mostly from graft donor cells, collected 360 days after TCRalphabeta/CD19-depleted stem cell transplant. The chain couples TRBV7-9 to TRBJ2-7; D gene ambiguous. This TCR was recovered from a male patient between 5 and 17 years old who had a stem cell transplant for acute lymphoblastic leukemia, so the T cells may come from the graft donor. As DNA, the CDR3 is TGTGCCAGCAGCAAAGGGTCTAACGAGCAGTACTTC. As protein: CASSKGSNEQYF.